Sequencing of this T cell receptor beta chain was carried out in a study of Tregs in tolerant kidney transplant recipients. TCRdb keeps only in-frame clones here, not all; method: immunoSEQ multiplex PCR. The sample records about 240,000 clones, 80% to 85% being singletons. The CDR3 extends over 15 amino acids. The V gene's germline CDR1 is SGHRS and CDR2 YFSETQ. The V and J ends lost 2 bases and 7 bases respectively, with 17 bases between them. This receptor was identified in a human donor in good health. Sequencing was performed on CD4+ T cells from blood. The chain couples TRBV5-1 to TRBJ2-3; D gene ambiguous. Here the CDR3 DNA reads TGCGCCAGCAGCTTCAGCACTGAAGACTTTTATACGCAGTATTTT. Translation gives CASSFSTEDFYTQYF. The full variable domain, in which reference TRBV5-1 and TRBJ2-3 provide the parts outside the CDR3, is KAGVTQTPRYLIKTRGQQVTLSCSPISGHRSVSWYQQTPGQGLQFLFEYFSETQRNKGNFPGRFSGRQFSNSRSEMNVSTLELGDSALYLCASSFSTEDFYTQYFGPGTRLTVL.